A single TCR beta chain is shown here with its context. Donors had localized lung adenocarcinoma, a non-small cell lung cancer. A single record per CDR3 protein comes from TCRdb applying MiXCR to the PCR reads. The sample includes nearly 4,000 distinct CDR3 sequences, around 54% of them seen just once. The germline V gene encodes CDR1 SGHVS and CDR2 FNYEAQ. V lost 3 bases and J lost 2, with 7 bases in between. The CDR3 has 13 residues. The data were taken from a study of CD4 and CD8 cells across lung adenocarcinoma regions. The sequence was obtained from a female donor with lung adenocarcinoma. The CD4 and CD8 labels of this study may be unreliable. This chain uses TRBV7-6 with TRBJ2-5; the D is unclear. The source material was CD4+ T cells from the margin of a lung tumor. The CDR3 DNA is TGTGCCAGCAGCTTCGGCAGACAAGAGACCCAGTACTTC. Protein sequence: CASSFGRQETQYF.